The clone carrying this TCR beta chain was found a few times. The data stem from a study of blood T cells in healthy people across ages. The second PCR ran roughly 7 to 12 cycles with a sample-barcoded 5' primer and J-beta primers. Each of the cDNA molecules was tagged by a template-switch adaptor with 12 random nucleotides. TCRdb re-called the 5' RACE reads through MiXCR, storing one row per CDR3 protein. The sample records more than 900,000 distinct CDR3 sequences, almost 30% being singletons. CDR1 is SNHLY and CDR2 is FYNNEI in the germline V gene. Trimming cost V 3 bases and J 6 bases, with 11 bases left between them. The CDR3 extends over 13 amino acids. Every donor provided approximately 10 milliliters of peripheral blood. The same specimen was also included in a second study, on T cells of mothers and their children. That investigation notes: Slightly higher, non-significant overlap characterized related mother-child pairs relative to unrelated pairs.

This TCR derives from a woman between 40 and 55 years old in good health. Sequenced material: blood. J is TRBJ1-2 and V is TRBV2; D is undetermined. Here the CDR3 reads CASSEVEGNGYTF. CDR3 sequence (DNA): TGTGCCAGCAGTGAGGTGGAAGGGAATGGCTACACCTTC.